The subject of this entry is one T cell receptor (beta chain). Antigen specificity is unknown. Clones were sequenced by immunoSEQ multiplex PCR, and TCRdb holds only the in-frame ones, with some missing. The data hold some 39,000 clones, with 88% observed a single time. This record belongs to a study of PD-1 blockade in classical Hodgkin lymphoma. This CDR3 has 14 amino acids. Germline trimming cut 7 bases from V and 0 bases from J; bases unmatched to any gene: 3. Germline values: CDR1 LGHNT, CDR2 FRNRAP. Each and every patient relapsed after autologous stem cell transplantation, and patients got differing brentuximab vedotin exposure. Overall study findings and caveats: TCR diversity in CD4+, not CD8+, cells rose significantly by C4D1. Newly diagnosed patients reportedly trailed healthy donors in baseline TCR diversity.

Sequences were derived from peripheral blood mononuclear cells (PBMCs), sampled at baseline. This TCR was recovered from a human donor with classical Hodgkin lymphoma. This chain uses TRBV12-5 with TRBJ2-3; the match to TRBD2 covers 8 bases. CDR3 sequence reads: CASAPSGSTDTQYF. The CDR3 DNA sequence: TGTGCTAGTGCCCCTAGCGGGAGCACAGATACGCAGTATTTT. Full variable domain (outside the CDR3, taken from reference TRBV12-5 and TRBJ2-3): DARVTQTPRHKVTEMGQEVTMRCQPILGHNTVFWYRQTMMQGLELLAYFRNRAPLDDSGMPKDRFSAEMPDATLATLKIQPSEPRDSAVYFCASAPSGSTDTQYFGPGTRLTVL.